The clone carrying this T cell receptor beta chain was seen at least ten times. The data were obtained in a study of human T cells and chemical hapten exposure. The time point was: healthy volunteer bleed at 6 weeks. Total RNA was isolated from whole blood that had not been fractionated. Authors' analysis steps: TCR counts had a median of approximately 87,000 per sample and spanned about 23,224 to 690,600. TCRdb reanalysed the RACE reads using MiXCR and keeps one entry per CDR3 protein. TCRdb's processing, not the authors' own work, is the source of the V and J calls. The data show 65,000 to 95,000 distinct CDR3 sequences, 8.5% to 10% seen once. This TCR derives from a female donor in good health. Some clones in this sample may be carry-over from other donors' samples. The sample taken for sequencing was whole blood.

The CDR3 bases are TGTGCCAGCAGTTTCCCTAGAGTTACAAACACTGAAGCTTTCTTT. This gives the protein CASSFPRVTNTEAFF. The chain uses TRBV28 and TRBJ1-1; D is uncertain. The germline CDR1 and CDR2 sequences are MDHEN and SYDVKM. Between the trimmed V and J ends, which lost 3 bases and 2 bases, there was a span of 13 bases. The CDR3 is 15 residues long. Drawing the rest from reference TRBV28 and TRBJ1-1, the complete variable domain is DVKVTQSSRYLVKRTGEKVFLECVQDMDHENMFWYRQDPGLGLRLIYFSYDVKMKEKGDIPEGYSVSREKKERFSLILESASTNQTSMYLCASSFPRVTNTEAFFGQGTRLTVV.